This T cell receptor beta chain comes out of a study of T cell responses to AZD1222 COVID-19 vaccine. Sequenced by immunoSEQ multiplex PCR; TCRdb stores in-frame clones only, minus some. Here the sample spans nearly 110,000 clones, about 90% being singletons. V was clipped by 4 bases and J by 3 bases, with 19 bases between them. The CDR3 is made up of 16 amino acids. Germline V gene data show CDR1 as MDHEN and CDR2 as SYDVKM. The input for sequencing was peripheral blood, taken 28 days after the second AZD1222 dose. V and J are TRBV28 and TRBJ2-7; maybe TRBD1 (6 bases). The sequence came from an adult who received the AZD1222 COVID-19 vaccine. The CDR3 bases are TGTGCCAGCAGTTCCCTAATAAGGGGGTTGGACTACGAGCAGTACTTC. As protein: CASSSLIRGLDYEQYF.